These T cell receptor beta chains were read from a single sample in a study of shared clonotypes between healthy human individuals. The table came from immunoSEQ multiplex PCR; TCRdb's copy has only in-frame clones and leaves some out. The profile covers 1.5 million to 2.5 million clones, with about 95% appearing a single time and around 1% taken by the ten largest. The sequenced material came from naive CD8+ T cells sorted from blood. These receptors originate from a man younger than 30 in good health. Both conserved end residues are part of each CDR3.

V gene: TRBV6-5
CDR3 protein: CASSYVGAPNTGELFF

V gene: TRBV2
CDR3 protein: CASSERLPGANVLTF

V gene: TRBV5-6
CDR3 protein: CASSSWGGGELFF

V gene: TRBV13
CDR3 protein: CASSFRGAAYEQYF

V gene: TRBV6-5
CDR3 protein: CASTLAGTEGWGYTF

V gene: TRBV5-1
CDR3 protein: CASSPGVEFENEQFF

V gene: TRBV5-4
CDR3 protein: CASSLDRGRRYNEQYF

V gene: TRBV6-6
CDR3 protein: CASSSPGLAGKETQYF

V gene: TRBV27
CDR3 protein: CASSSLFDQETQYF

V gene: TRBV4-1
CDR3 protein: CASSLLYVETGTYEQYF

V gene: TRBV28
CDR3 protein: CASSHRTGLNNSPLHF

V gene: TRBV13
CDR3 protein: CASSYKGKSYEQYF

V gene: TRBV7-7
CDR3 protein: CASSLRLGEKLFF

V gene: TRBV2
CDR3 protein: CASSFPGYEQYF

V gene: TRBV6-1
CDR3 protein: CASSEVWGTRAGQETQYF

V gene: TRBV10-2
CDR3 protein: CASSEENRWTLGGGYGYTF

V gene: TRBV29-1
CDR3 protein: CSVDPPGVETQYF

V gene: TRBV5-1
CDR3 protein: CASSQPGQGNTEAFF

V gene: TRBV5-1
CDR3 protein: CASSLSQGRSEEQFF

V gene: TRBV7-9
CDR3 protein: CASSVRGADTQYF

V gene: TRBV29-1
CDR3 protein: CSVEASGVSYEQYF

V gene: TRBV29-1
CDR3 protein: CSVGVLQGRPGANVLTF

V gene: TRBV5-1
CDR3 protein: CASRSSQGCGYTF

V gene: TRBV5-1
CDR3 protein: CASSYGSSYEQYF

V gene: TRBV7-9
CDR3 protein: CASSLGSGGDEQFF

V gene: TRBV30
CDR3 protein: CAWSGTSGSLETQYF

V gene: TRBV2
CDR3 protein: CASRPGDPGGYTF

V gene: TRBV9
CDR3 protein: CASSAQGASYEQYF